This TCR beta chain was retrieved from a study of CD8 T cells in Susac syndrome. RNA was extracted with the RNeasy kit, and a quantity of about 0.45 to 1 ug was reverse transcribed using random hexamers. Across 54 Vbeta and 13 Jbeta, TCR beta CDR3 was amplified with immunoSEQ multiplex PCR. TCRdb recomputed calls from the immunoSEQ multiplex PCR reads with MiXCR, one row per CDR3 protein. Among around 270,000 distinct CDR3 sequences listed, almost 85% were seen once. From germline, CDR1 is MNHEY and CDR2 SVGAGI. V shed 6 bases, J shed 9 bases, and the junction held 4 bases outside the gene matches. This CDR3 is 12 amino acids long.

The specimen was CD8+ T cells from PBMCs. The rearrangement links TRBV6-5 to TRBJ2-1, with 8 bases lining up with TRBD2. The clonotype was recovered from a human donor with multiple sclerosis. CDR3 amino acids: CASSLTSVEQFF. CDR3 in DNA: TGTGCCAGCAGCCTGACTAGCGTTGAGCAGTTCTTC.